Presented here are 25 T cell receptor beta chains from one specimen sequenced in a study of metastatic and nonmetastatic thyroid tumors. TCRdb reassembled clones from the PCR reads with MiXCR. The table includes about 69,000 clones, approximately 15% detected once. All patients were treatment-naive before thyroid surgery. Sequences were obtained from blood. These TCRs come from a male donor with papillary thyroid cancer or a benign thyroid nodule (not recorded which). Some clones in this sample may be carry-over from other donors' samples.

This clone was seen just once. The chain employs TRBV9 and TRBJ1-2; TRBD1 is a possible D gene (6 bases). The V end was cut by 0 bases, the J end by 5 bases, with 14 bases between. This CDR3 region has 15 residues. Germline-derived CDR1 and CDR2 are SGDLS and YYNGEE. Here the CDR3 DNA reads TGTGCCAGCAGCGTAGGAGGGGAAAGGGGGTATGGCTACACCTTC. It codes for CASSVGGERGYGYTF.

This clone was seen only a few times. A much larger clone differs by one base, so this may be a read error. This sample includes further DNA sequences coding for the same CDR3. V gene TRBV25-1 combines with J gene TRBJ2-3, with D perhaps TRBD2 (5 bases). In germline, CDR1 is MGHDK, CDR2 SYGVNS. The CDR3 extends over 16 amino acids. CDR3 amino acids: CASSDWASSGTDTQYF. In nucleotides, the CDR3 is TGTGCTAGCAGTGATTGGGCGTCTTCGGGAACAGATACGCAGTATTTT.

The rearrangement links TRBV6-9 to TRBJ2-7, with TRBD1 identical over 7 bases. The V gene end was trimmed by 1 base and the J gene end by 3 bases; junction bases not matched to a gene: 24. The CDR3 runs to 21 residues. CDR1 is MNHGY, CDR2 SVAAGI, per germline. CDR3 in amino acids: CASSYFPTDRSSRGAHYEQYF. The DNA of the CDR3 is TGTGCCAGCAGTTATTTCCCCACGGACAGGAGCTCACGAGGAGCTCACTACGAGCAGTACTTC.

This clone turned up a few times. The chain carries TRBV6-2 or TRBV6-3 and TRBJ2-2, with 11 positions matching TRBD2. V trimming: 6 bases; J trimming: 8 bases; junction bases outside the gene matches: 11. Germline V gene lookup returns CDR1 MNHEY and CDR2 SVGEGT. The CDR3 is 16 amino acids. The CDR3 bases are TGTGCCAGCAGGGGCGGGACTAGCGGTTATGGAGGGGAGCTGTTTTTT. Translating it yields CASRGGTSGYGGELFF.

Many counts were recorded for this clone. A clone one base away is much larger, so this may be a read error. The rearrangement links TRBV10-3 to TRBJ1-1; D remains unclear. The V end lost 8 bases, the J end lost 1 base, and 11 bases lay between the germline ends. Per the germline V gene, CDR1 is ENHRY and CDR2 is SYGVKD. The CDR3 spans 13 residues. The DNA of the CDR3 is TGTGCCATCGGTGTAGGAGCGAACACTGAAGCTTTCTTT. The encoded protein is CAIGVGANTEAFF.

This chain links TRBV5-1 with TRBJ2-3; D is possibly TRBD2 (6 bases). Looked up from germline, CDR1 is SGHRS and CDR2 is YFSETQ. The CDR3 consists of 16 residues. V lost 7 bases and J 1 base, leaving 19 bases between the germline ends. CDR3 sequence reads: CASRSLGGSGTDTQYF. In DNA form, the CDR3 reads TGCGCCAGCCGGTCCCTCGGGGGTAGCGGCACAGATACGCAGTATTTT.

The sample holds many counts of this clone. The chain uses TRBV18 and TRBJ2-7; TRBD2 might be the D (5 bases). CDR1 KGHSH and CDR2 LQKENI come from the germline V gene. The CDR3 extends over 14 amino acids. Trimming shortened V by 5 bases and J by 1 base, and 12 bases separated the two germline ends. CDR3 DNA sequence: TGTGCCAGCTCATCGGCGGGTGAATCCTACGAGCAGTACTTC. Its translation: CASSSAGESYEQYF. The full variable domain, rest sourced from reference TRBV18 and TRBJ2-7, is NAGVMQNPRHLVRRRGQEARLRCSPMKGHSHVYWYRQLPEEGLKFMVYLQKENIIDESGMPKERFSAEFPKEGPSILRIQQVVRGDSAAYFCASSSAGESYEQYFGPGTRLTVT.

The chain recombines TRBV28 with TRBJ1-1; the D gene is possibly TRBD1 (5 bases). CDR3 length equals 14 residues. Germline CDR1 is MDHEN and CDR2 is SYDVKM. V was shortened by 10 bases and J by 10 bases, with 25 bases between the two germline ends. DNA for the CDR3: TGTGCCATCACCGCCTCCACGTGGGGGTGGCTAGCTTTCTTT. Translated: CAITASTWGWLAFF. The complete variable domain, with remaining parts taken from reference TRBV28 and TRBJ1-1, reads DVKVTQSSRYLVKRTGEKVFLECVQDMDHENMFWYRQDPGLGLRLIYFSYDVKMKEKGDIPEGYSVSREKKERFSLILESASTNQTSMYLCAITASTWGWLAFFGQGTRLTVV.

The CDR3 reads CSAMRDSVWGYTF. CDR3 nucleotides: TGCAGTGCTATGAGGGACAGCGTTTGGGGCTACACCTTC. The V gene is TRBV20-1, the J gene TRBJ1-2; 7 bases fit TRBD1. The length of the CDR3 is 13 residues. V gave up 4 bases and J gave up 8 bases; unmatched junction bases: 10. CDR1 is DFQATT and CDR2 is SNEGSKA in the germline V gene (reference sequence).

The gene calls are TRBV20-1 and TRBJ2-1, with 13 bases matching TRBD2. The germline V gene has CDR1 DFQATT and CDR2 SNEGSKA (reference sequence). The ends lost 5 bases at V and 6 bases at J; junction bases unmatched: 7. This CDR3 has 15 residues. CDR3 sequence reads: CSAQVRLAGGNEQFF. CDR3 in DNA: TGCAGTGCTCAAGTTCGACTAGCGGGAGGCAATGAGCAGTTCTTC.

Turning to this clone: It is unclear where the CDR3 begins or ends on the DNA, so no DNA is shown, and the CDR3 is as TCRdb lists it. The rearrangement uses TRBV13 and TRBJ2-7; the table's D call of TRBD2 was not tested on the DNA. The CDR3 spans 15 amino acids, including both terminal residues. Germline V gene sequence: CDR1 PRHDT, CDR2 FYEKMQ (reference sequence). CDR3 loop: CASILGSGWANEQYV.

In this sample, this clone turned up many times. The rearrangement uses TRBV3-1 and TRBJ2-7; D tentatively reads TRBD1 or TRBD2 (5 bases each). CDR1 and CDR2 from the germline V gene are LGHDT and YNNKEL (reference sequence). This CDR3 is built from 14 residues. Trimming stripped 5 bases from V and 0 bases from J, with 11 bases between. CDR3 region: CASSYWDRSYEQYF. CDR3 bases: TGTGCCAGCAGCTACTGGGACCGCTCCTACGAGCAGTACTTC.

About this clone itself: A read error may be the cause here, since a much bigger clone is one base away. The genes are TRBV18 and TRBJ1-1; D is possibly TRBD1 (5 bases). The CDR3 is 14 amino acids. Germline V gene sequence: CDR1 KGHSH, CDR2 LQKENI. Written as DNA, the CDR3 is TGTGTCAGCTCACCAGGGTTTGATGGAACTGAAGCTTTCTTT. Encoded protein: CVSSPGFDGTEAFF.

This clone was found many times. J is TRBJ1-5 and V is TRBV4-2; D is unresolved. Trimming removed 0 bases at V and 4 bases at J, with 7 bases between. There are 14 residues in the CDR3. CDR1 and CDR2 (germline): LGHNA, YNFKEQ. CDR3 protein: CASSQETANQPQHF. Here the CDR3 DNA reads TGTGCCAGCAGCCAAGAAACCGCTAATCAGCCCCAGCATTTT.

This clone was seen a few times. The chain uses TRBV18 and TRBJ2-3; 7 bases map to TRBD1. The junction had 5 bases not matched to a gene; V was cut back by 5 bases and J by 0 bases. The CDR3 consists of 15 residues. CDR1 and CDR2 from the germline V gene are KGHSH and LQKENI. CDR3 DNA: TGTGCCAGCTCAGGGACAGAAGGGAGCACAGATACGCAGTATTTT. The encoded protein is CASSGTEGSTDTQYF.

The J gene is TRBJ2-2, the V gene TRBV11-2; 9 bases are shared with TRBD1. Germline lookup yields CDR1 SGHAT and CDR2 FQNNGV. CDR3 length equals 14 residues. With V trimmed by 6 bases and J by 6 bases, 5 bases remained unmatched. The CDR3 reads CASRIGTGPGELFF. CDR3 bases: TGTGCCAGCAGAATAGGGACAGGGCCCGGGGAGCTGTTTTTT. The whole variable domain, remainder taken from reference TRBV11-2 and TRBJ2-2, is EAGVAQSPRYKIIEKRQSVAFWCNPISGHATLYWYQQILGQGPKLLIQFQNNGVVDDSQLPKDRFSAERLKGVDSTLKIQPAKLEDSAVYLCASRIGTGPGELFFGEGSRLTVL.

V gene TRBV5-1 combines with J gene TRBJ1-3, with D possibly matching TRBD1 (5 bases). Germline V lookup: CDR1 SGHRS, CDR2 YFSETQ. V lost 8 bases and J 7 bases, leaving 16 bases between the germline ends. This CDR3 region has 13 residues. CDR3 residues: CASSVYRSNTIYF. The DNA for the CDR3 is TGCGCCAGTAGCGTCTACAGGTCTAACACCATATATTTT.

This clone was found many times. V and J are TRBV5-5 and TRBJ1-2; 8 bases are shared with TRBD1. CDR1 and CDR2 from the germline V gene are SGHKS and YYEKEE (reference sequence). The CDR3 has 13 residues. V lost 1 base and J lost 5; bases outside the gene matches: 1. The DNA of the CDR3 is TGTGCCAGCAGCTTGAGGACAGGGTATGGCTACACCTTC. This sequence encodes CASSLRTGYGYTF.

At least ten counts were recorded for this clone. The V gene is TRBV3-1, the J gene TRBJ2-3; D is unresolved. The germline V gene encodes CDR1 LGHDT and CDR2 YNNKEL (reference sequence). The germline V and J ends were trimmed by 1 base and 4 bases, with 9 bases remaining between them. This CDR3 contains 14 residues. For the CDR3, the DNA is TGTGCCAGCAGCCAAGTTTCTAGGCCAGATACGCAGTATTTT. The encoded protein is CASSQVSRPDTQYF.

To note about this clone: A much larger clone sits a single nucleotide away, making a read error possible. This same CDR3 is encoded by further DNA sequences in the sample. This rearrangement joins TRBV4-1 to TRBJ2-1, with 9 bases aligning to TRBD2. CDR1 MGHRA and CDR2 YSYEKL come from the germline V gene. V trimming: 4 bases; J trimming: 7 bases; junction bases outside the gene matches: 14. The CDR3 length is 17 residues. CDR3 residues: CASSRGGLAGVMNEQFF. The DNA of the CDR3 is TGCGCCAGCAGCCGTGGGGGACTAGCTGGAGTTATGAATGAGCAGTTCTTC.

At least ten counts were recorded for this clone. CDR3 sequence (DNA): TGTGCCAGCACGGACGCAGCGGGAGTGTCCTCCTACGAGCAGTACTTC. Translating it yields CASTDAAGVSSYEQYF. The V and J genes are TRBV6-2 or TRBV6-3 and TRBJ2-7; 8 bases are shared with TRBD2. The CDR3 covers 16 residues. Germline loops: CDR1 MNHEY, CDR2 SVGEGT. J gave up 0 bases and V 7 bases, and 11 bases lay outside the gene matches.

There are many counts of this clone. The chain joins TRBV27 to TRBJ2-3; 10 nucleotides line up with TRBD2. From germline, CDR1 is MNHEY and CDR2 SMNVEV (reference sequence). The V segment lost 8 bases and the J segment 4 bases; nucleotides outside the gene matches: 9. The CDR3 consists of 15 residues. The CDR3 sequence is CASRETLAGPDTQYF. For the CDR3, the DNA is TGTGCCAGCCGTGAAACACTAGCGGGACCAGATACGCAGTATTTT.

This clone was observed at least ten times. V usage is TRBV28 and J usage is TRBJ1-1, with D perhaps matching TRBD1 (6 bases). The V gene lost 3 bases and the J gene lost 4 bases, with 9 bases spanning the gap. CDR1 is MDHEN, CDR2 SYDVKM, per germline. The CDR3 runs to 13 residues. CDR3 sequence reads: CASSLTGPTEAFF. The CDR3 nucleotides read TGTGCCAGCAGTTTGACAGGTCCCACTGAAGCTTTCTTT.

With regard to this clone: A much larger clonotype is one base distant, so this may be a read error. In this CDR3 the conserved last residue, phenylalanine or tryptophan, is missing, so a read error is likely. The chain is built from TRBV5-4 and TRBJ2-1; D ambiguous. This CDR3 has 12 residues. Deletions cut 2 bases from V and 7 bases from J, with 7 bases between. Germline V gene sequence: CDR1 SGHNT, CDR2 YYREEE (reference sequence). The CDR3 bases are TGTGCCAGCAGCTTCTCCGGAAATGAGCAGTTCTTA. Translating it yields CASSFSGNEQFL.

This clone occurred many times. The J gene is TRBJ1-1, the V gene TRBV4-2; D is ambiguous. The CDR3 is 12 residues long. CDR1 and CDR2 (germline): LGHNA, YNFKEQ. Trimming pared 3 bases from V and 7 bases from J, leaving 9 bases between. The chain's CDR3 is CASSHPTNEAFF. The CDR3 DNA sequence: TGTGCCAGCAGCCACCCGACTAATGAAGCTTTCTTT.